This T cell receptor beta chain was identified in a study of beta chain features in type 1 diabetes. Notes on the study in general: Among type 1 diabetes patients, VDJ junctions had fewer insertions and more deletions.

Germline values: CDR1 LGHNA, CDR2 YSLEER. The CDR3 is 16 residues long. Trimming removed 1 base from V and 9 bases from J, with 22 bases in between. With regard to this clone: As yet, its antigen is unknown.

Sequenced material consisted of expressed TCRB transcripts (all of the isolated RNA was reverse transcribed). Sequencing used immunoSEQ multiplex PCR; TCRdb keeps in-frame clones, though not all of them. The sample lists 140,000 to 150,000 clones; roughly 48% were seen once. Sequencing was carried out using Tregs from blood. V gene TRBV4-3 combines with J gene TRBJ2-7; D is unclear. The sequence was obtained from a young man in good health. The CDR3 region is CASSQVIGVSRTSQYF. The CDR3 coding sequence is TGCGCCAGCAGCCAAGTGATCGGAGTTAGCCGTACTTCGCAGTACTTC.